This T cell receptor (beta chain) was sequenced in a study of blood T cell repertoires in COVID-19. At the level of the study: PBMCs, B-cell-depleted T cells, or T cells provided the cDNA or gDNA that made up the material.

Profiled with immunoSEQ multiplex PCR; TCRdb holds only in-frame clones, not every one. Here the sample spans around 180,000 clones, under 85% being singletons. The CDR3 loop spans 13 amino acids. Germline trimming cut 5 bases from V and 4 bases from J; bases unmatched to any gene: 4. CDR1 and CDR2 (germline): LGHDT, YNNKEL (reference sequence). The clonotype comes from an elderly woman with acute or convalescent COVID-19. Sequencing used peripheral blood. The chain joins TRBV3-1 (or the pseudogene TRBV3-2) to TRBJ2-7; 8 positions agree with TRBD1. The CDR3 sequence: CASSDRGWYEQYF. The CDR3 nucleotides read TGTGCCAGCAGCGACAGGGGATGGTACGAGCAGTACTTC.